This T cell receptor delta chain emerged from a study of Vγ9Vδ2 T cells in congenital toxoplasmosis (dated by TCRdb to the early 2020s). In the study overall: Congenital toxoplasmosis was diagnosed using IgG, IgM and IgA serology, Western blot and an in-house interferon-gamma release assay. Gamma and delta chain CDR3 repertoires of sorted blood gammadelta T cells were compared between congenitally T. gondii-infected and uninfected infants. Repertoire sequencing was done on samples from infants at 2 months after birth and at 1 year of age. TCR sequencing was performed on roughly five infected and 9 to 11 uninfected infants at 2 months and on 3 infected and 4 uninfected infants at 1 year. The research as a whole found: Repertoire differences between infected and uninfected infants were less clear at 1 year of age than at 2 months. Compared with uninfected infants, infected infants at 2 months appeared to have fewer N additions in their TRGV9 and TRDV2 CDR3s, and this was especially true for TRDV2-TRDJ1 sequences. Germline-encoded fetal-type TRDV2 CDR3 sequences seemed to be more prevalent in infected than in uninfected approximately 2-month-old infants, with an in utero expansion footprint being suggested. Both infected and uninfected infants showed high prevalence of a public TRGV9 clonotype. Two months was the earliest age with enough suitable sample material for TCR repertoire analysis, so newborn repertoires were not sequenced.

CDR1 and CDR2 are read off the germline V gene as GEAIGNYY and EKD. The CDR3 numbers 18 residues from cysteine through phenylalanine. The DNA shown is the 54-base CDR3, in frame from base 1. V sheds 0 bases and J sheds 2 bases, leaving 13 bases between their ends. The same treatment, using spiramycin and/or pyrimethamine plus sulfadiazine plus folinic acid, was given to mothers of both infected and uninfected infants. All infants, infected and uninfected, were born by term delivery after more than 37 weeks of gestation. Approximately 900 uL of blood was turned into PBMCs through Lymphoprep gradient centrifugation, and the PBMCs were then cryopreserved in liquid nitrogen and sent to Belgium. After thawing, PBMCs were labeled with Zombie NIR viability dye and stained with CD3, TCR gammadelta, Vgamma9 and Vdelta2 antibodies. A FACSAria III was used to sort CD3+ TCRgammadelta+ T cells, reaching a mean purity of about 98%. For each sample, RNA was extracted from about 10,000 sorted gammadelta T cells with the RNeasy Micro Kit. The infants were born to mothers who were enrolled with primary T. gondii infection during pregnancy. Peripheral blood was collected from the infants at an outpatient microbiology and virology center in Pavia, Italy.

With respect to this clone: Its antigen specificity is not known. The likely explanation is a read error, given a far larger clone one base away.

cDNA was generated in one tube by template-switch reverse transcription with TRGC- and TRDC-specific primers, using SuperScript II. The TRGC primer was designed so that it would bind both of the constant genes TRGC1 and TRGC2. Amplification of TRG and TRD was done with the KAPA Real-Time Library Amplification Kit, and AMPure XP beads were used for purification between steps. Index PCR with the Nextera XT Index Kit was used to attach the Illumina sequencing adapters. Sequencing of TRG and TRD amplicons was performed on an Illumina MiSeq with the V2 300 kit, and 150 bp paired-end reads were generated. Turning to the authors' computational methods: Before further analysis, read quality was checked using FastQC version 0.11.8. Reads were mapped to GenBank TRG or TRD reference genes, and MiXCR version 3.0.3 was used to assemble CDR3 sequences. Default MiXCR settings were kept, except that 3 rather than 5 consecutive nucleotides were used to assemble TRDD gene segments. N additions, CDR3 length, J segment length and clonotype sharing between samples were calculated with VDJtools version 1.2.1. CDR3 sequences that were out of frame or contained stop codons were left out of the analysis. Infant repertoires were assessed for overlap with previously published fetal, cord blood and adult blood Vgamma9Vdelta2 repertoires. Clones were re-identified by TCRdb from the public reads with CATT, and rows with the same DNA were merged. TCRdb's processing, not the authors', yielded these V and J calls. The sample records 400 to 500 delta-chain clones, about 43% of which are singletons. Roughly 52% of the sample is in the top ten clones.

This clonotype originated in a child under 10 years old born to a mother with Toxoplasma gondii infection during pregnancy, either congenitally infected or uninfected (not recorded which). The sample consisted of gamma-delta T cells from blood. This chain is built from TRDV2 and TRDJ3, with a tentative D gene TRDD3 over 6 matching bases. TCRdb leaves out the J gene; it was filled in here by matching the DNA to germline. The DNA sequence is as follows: TGTGCCTGTGACACCGCGGGGATGGGCGCCTGGGACACCCGACAGATGTTTTTC. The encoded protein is CACDTAGMGAWDTRQMFF.